This is a list of T cell receptor beta chains from one sample in a study of beta chain features in type 1 diabetes. Profiling relied on immunoSEQ multiplex PCR, and the TCRdb table lists in-frame clones only, not all of them. The sample carries about 620,000 clones, 15% to 17% recorded once. The sample was naive CD4+ T cells from blood. These receptors came from a man younger than 35 in good health. Both conserved end residues are trimmed from each CDR3.

v_gene,j_gene,CDR3aa
TRBV25-1,TRBJ2-1,ASKLANRNEQF
TRBV25-1,TRBJ2-3,ASSEPGQGIGTQY
TRBV27,TRBJ2-1,ASSVRAGTSGSYEQF
TRBV11-1,TRBJ2-2,ASAQQPTGELF
TRBV9,TRBJ2-3,ASSVATGERGLATDTQY
TRBV9,TRBJ2-3,ASSVGSSGTDTQY
TRBV9,TRBJ2-6,ASSPTGQGITGANVLT
TRBV13,TRBJ1-4,ASSSGRLGATNEKLF
TRBV18,TRBJ2-3,ASSPLGTSGSTDTQY
TRBV7-2,TRBJ2-1,ASSSLSGGGSYNEQF
TRBV1,TRBJ1-5,TSSQGADSNQPQH
TRBV6-5,TRBJ1-5,ASSLGQVSNQPQH
TRBV7-2,TRBJ2-4,ASSQNLVEAKNIQY
TRBV11-3,TRBJ1-1,ASSLEGNTEAF
TRBV19,TRBJ2-7,ASSRGFEYEQY
TRBV7-2,TRBJ2-3,ASSFYREADTQY
TRBV7-9,TRBJ2-2,ASSLRVGRTGELF
TRBV30,TRBJ2-7,AWSRDRGYEQY
TRBV27,TRBJ2-7,ASSLIAGALGEQY
TRBV21-1,TRBJ2-7,ASRTGEQY
TRBV30,TRBJ2-5,AWSADRGKTQY
TRBV18,TRBJ1-5,ASSLTTEHSNQPQH
TRBV29-1,TRBJ1-1,SYYRGGHTEAF
TRBV10-3,TRBJ1-6,AISGTGTGESSYNSPLH
TRBV18,TRBJ1-5,ASSPNQGPSNQPQH
TRBV14,TRBJ2-7,ASSQIRVQQY
TRBV6-1,TRBJ1-2,AVHVSQGSNYGYT
TRBV21-1,TRBJ2-3,ASSNDAVRDTQY
TRBV5-1,TRBJ1-1,ASSPRASDGAF
TRBV7-6,TRBJ2-7,ASIPWGAGYEQY
TRBV5-1,TRBJ2-3,ASSLRSTDTQY
TRBV7-9,TRBJ2-7,ASSLGPTGSYEQY
TRBV20-1,TRBJ2-7,SAGDRYEQY
TRBV7-2,TRBJ2-1,ASSLSRDSPNEQF
TRBV6-5,TRBJ1-2,ASRFPDSRTYGYT
TRBV29-1,TRBJ1-2,SAQGHGYT
TRBV19,TRBJ2-1,ASSGPDLSSYNEQF
TRBV20-1,TRBJ1-5,SAPGGGRYH
TRBV4-1,TRBJ1-3,ASSQTTGRGNTIY
TRBV6-1,TRBJ2-1,ASSPGLAGHEQF
TRBV2,TRBJ2-7,ASRQGSYEQY
TRBV27,TRBJ2-1,ASSDTGTYNEQF
TRBV7-2,TRBJ2-5,ASSLEMARWETQY
TRBV7-9,TRBJ1-5,ASSLVSRGLDNQPQH
TRBV7-2,TRBJ2-3,ASSFRQGLGTDTQY
TRBV15,TRBJ2-2,ATSRDYGRNTGELF
TRBV29-1,TRBJ2-1,SAGTLYNEQF
TRBV5-4,TRBJ2-1,ASSLTGREQF
TRBV28,TRBJ2-7,ASSLRVEQY
TRBV7-2,TRBJ1-1,ASSLAPQPRGAF
TRBV2,TRBJ2-6,ASSETGANVLT
TRBV21-1,TRBJ2-3,ASSRWGDTQY
TRBV5-1,TRBJ2-3,ASSLIKRGMRDTQY
TRBV28,TRBJ1-1,ASSFGPGQANTEAF
TRBV9,TRBJ1-6,ASSVGPGTGLNSPLH
TRBV5-6,TRBJ2-7,ASSLRDRVYYEQY
TRBV7-2,TRBJ2-5,ASSPTREETQY
TRBV7-2,TRBJ1-5,ASSLEIRGKPQH
TRBV5-6,TRBJ2-7,ASSLNQGEQY